These 17 T cell receptor beta chains share one sample of origin, sequenced in a study of early T cells in non-severe SARS-CoV-2 infection. TCRdb re-derived calls from the 5' RACE reads in MiXCR, one entry per CDR3 protein. Seen here are tens of thousands of distinct CDR3 sequences, about 10% observed once, and the top ten hold 4.5% to 5.5%. The sample was whole blood. The receptors here all came from an adult who was a healthcare worker with PCR-confirmed SARS-CoV-2 infection or an uninfected control (not recorded which).

V and J are TRBV5-5 and TRBJ2-7; D is unclear. Germline CDR1 SGHKS, CDR2 YYEKEE (reference sequence). Trimming stripped 4 bases from V and 5 bases from J, with 16 bases between. The CDR3 extends over 14 amino acids. In DNA form, the CDR3 reads TGTGCCAGCAGCCCCGAACCGGGCATGGACGAGCAGTACTTC. This gives the protein CASSPEPGMDEQYF.

There are a few counts of this clonotype. The chain recombines TRBV7-2 with TRBJ2-1; the D gene is possibly TRBD1 (5 bases). This CDR3 has 14 residues. Germline V CDR1 and CDR2: SGHTA, FQGNSA. Trimming removed 3 bases at V and 4 bases at J, with 10 bases between. The CDR3 DNA reads TGTGCCAGCAGCTTGGCAGGGATGTACAATGAGCAGTTCTTC. Its protein is CASSLAGMYNEQFF.

This clonotype came up many times. The chain is built from TRBV7-9 and TRBJ1-1; 9 positions match TRBD1. The germline V gene encodes CDR1 SEHNR and CDR2 FQNEAQ (reference sequence). V shed 5 bases and J 2 bases; nucleotides not matched to a gene: 9. This CDR3 contains 16 residues. CDR3: CASSPRATGGNTEAFF. In DNA form, the CDR3 reads TGTGCCAGCAGCCCGAGAGCAACAGGGGGCAACACTGAAGCTTTCTTT.

This clonotype was recorded a few times. The V gene is TRBV19, the J gene TRBJ1-5, with 8 bases identical to TRBD1. The CDR3 loop spans 19 amino acids. Germline loops: CDR1 LNHDA, CDR2 SQIVND (reference sequence). V lost 6 bases, J lost 9 bases, and 25 bases stayed unmatched. The CDR3 loop reads CASSRGVSRGQGAVWPQHF. The CDR3 DNA sequence: TGTGCCAGTAGCCGCGGGGTATCTAGAGGACAGGGTGCAGTTTGGCCCCAGCATTTT.

This clonotype was seen more than once but under ten times. This CDR3 fails to terminate in the conserved phenylalanine or tryptophan, so it likely reflects a read error. The DNA is left out, because the CDR3 cannot be placed on it with certainty; the CDR3 is given as TCRdb lists it. The chain employs TRBV9 and TRBJ2-7; the table's D call, TRBD1, has no DNA check behind it. Germline V lookup: CDR1 SGDLS, CDR2 YYNGEE. The CDR3 is made up of 10 amino acids, end residues included. The chain's CDR3 is CASYRDILTA.

The chain is built from TRBV12-3 or TRBV12-4 and TRBJ2-7, with 8 bases lining up with TRBD1. The V segment lost 6 bases and the J segment 6 bases; nucleotides outside the gene matches: 7. The CDR3 runs to 13 residues. The CDR3 loop is CASRRQGTGEQYF. The CDR3 DNA sequence: TGTGCCAGCAGGAGACAGGGGACGGGCGAGCAGTACTTC.

This clonotype has more than one count but fewer than ten. CDR3 sequence (DNA): TGTGCCAGCAGCTTTTCTCCGGATGTTAGGGCGGGCTCCATCTACAATGAGCAGTTCTTC. This encodes CASSFSPDVRAGSIYNEQFF. This chain links TRBV7-2 with TRBJ2-1, with a tentative D call TRBD2 (5 bases). V lost 3 bases and J 3 bases, leaving 27 bases between the germline ends. The CDR3 runs to 20 residues. In germline, CDR1 is SGHTA, CDR2 FQGNSA.

This clonotype was detected many times. The chain recombines TRBV6-5 with TRBJ2-7; 10 bases fit TRBD1. Unmatched junction bases numbered 12, after V lost 4 bases and J lost 12 bases. The germline V gene has CDR1 MNHEY and CDR2 SVGAGI. The CDR3 extends over 14 amino acids. Written as DNA, the CDR3 is TGTGCCAGCAGTTCCACCAGACAGGGGGCAACTCGGTACTTC. Translating gives CASSSTRQGATRYF.

Points on this clonotype: One junction end disagrees with the germline gene, perhaps due to a read error. J is TRBJ2-7 and V is TRBV10-3; no clear D. The CDR3 spans 13 residues. Per germline, CDR1 ENHRY and CDR2 SYGVKD. The CDR3 spells CVISGTATYEQYF. CDR3 nucleotide sequence: TGTGTCATCAGTGGTACTGCTACCTACGAGCAGTACTTC.

The rearrangement joins TRBV12-3 or TRBV12-4 to TRBJ1-2; no definite D call. CDR3 size: 14 residues. V was clipped by 6 bases and J by 0 bases, with 11 bases between them. CDR3 amino acids: CASRWRSSNYGYTF. The DNA for the CDR3 is TGTGCCAGCAGGTGGAGGTCTTCTAACTATGGCTACACCTTC.

In its sample, this clonotype was seen a few times. The CDR3 loop is CSAPDDRDVGETQYF. The CDR3 coding sequence is TGCAGTGCACCGGACGACAGGGATGTAGGAGAGACCCAGTACTTC. The chain links TRBV20-1 to TRBJ2-5, with 7 bases that match TRBD1. J lost 4 bases, V lost 6 bases, and 14 bases had no gene match. The V gene's germline CDR1 is DFQATT and CDR2 SNEGSKA (reference sequence). The length of the CDR3 is 15 residues.

At least ten counts were recorded for this clonotype. The chain links TRBV7-8 to TRBJ2-5, with a possible D match to TRBD2 (6 bases). The V end lost 5 bases, the J end lost 1 base, and 20 bases lay between the germline ends. CDR3 length: 17 residues. The V gene's germline CDR1 is SGHVS and CDR2 FQNEAQ. In DNA, the CDR3 is TGTGCCAGCAGCCCCGGCTCCCTAATCGGGAGCCAAGAGACCCAGTACTTC. This translates into CASSPGSLIGSQETQYF.

This clonotype was recorded many times. This chain uses TRBV7-2 with TRBJ2-1, with D perhaps matching TRBD1 (5 bases). With 3 bases removed from V and 8 bases from J, the gap between germline ends came to 11 bases. Germline V gene data show CDR1 as SGHTA and CDR2 as FQGNSA. This CDR3 has 13 residues. CDR3 region: CASSLQGGDEQFF. CDR3 nucleotides: TGTGCCAGCAGCTTGCAGGGTGGGGATGAGCAGTTCTTC.

This clonotype was seen many times. This rearrangement joins TRBV7-2 to TRBJ2-5; tentative D call: TRBD2 (5 bases). Per germline, CDR1 SGHTA and CDR2 FQGNSA. The CDR3 runs 13 residues. V was clipped by 3 bases and J by 5 bases, with 10 bases between them. Written as DNA, the CDR3 is TGTGCCAGCAGCTTCGAGCAGCGGGAGACCCAGTACTTC. Translation: CASSFEQRETQYF. The full variable domain, rest sourced from reference TRBV7-2 and TRBJ2-5, is GAGVSQSPSNKVTEKGKDVELRCDPISGHTALYWYRQSLGQGLEFLIYFQGNSAPDKSGLPSDRFSAERTGGSVSTLTIQRTQQEDSAVYLCASSFEQRETQYFGPGTRLLVL.

There are many counts of this clonotype. This chain links TRBV6-5 with TRBJ1-6, with unresolved D. Trimming took off 6 bases at V and 7 bases at J, with 16 bases between the two ends. The CDR3 is 15 amino acids. The V gene's germline CDR1 is MNHEY and CDR2 SVGAGI. CDR3 protein: CASRPARSKNSPLHF. The CDR3 DNA reads TGTGCCAGCAGGCCGGCAAGGAGTAAAAATTCACCCCTCCACTTT.

This clonotype was counted at least ten times. The rearrangement joins TRBV7-2 to TRBJ2-4; D is possibly TRBD1 or TRBD2 (5 bases each). The V gene's germline CDR1 is SGHTA and CDR2 FQGNSA. The germline V and J ends were trimmed by 3 bases and 8 bases, with 14 bases remaining between them. The CDR3 loop spans 14 amino acids. Here the CDR3 DNA reads TGTGCCAGCAGCTTCCGGGACGGCCTGGACATTCAGTACTTC. Translating it yields CASSFRDGLDIQYF.

The sample holds many counts of this clonotype. CDR3 region: CASSPPPPDGYTF. CDR3 sequence (DNA): TGTGCCAGCAGCCCACCCCCCCCGGATGGCTACACCTTC. The chain combines TRBV7-6 with TRBJ1-2; D gene uncertain. There are 13 residues in the CDR3. Germline V gene sequence: CDR1 SGHVS, CDR2 FNYEAQ. With 5 bases removed from V and 6 bases from J, the gap between germline ends came to 13 bases.